Below are 29 T cell receptor beta chains sequenced from a single sample in a study of cytomegalovirus exposure and HLA in healthy donors. PCR used 60 Vbeta primers and 13 Jbeta primers. Sequencing used immunoSEQ multiplex PCR; TCRdb keeps in-frame clones, though not all of them. Recorded for this sample: approximately 80,000 clones. The material sequenced was PBMCs. All receptors derive from a woman under 40 in good health and CMV-seronegative.

The chain links TRBV30 to TRBJ1-2; D unresolved. The V gene's germline CDR1 is GTSNPN and CDR2 SVGIG (reference sequence). V was cut by 8 bases and J by 4 bases, with 23 bases left in between. CDR3 length equals 15 residues. The CDR3 DNA reads as TGTGCCGGGAAAGAAGGTCAGAGGGTTAGCTATGGCTACACCTTC. It encodes CAGKEGQRVSYGYTF.

The chain carries TRBV30 and TRBJ2-3; weak D call: TRBD2 (5 bases). The germline CDR1 and CDR2 sequences are GTSNPN and SVGIG (reference sequence). The CDR3 runs 12 residues. CDR3 nucleotide sequence: TGTGCTCGGGGTAGTAGCACAGATACGCAGTATTTT. Translation gives CARGSSTDTQYF.

The V and J genes are TRBV27 and TRBJ1-2, with 9 bases identical to TRBD1. Per the germline V gene, CDR1 is MNHEY and CDR2 is SMNVEV (reference sequence). The length of the CDR3 is 14 residues. V shed 4 bases, J shed 8 bases, and the junction held 8 bases outside the gene matches. The CDR3 region is CASSSSTGGMGYTF. The CDR3 DNA reads TGTGCCAGCAGTTCCTCGACAGGGGGAATGGGCTACACCTTC.

V is TRBV29-1 and J is TRBJ2-1, with 9 nucleotides matching TRBD2. Losses at the gene ends were 3 bases for V and 4 bases for J; bases not matched to a gene: 4. CDR3 length: 14 amino acids. The germline CDR1 and CDR2 sequences are SQVTM and ANQGSEA. The CDR3 is CSVEAREGYNEQFF. As DNA, the CDR3 is TGCAGCGTTGAGGCGCGGGAGGGTTACAATGAGCAGTTCTTC.

The chain combines TRBV30 with TRBJ1-3; tentatively, D is TRBD1 (6 bases). Germline V gives CDR1 GTSNPN, CDR2 SVGIG (reference sequence). There are 13 residues in the CDR3. V was clipped by 5 bases and J by 2 bases, with 10 bases between them. CDR3 DNA: TGTGCCTGGCATCCAGGGGCTGGAAACACCATATATTTT. Residues: CAWHPGAGNTIYF.

The chain carries TRBV4-1 and TRBJ2-2; D possibly corresponds to TRBD2 (5 bases). Trimming removed 0 bases from V and 4 bases from J, with 12 bases in between. The V gene's germline CDR1 is MGHRA and CDR2 YSYEKL. CDR3 length: 16 amino acids. The CDR3 loop is CASSQDELEGTGELFF. The CDR3 DNA is TGCGCCAGCAGCCAAGATGAACTAGAGGGCACCGGGGAGCTGTTTTTT.

The chain is built from TRBV13 and TRBJ2-2, with 8 bases lining up with TRBD2. CDR3 length equals 16 residues. The germline gives CDR1 PRHDT, CDR2 FYEKMQ (reference sequence). V lost 4 bases, J lost 0 bases, and 4 bases stayed unmatched. The CDR3 bases are TGTGCCAGCAGCTCCTCACTAGCGGCGAACACCGGGGAGCTGTTTTTT. Its translation: CASSSSLAANTGELFF.

The chain recombines TRBV19 with TRBJ1-1; D uncertain. This CDR3 region has 12 residues. Germline V lookup: CDR1 LNHDA, CDR2 SQIVND (reference sequence). Between the trimmed V and J ends, which lost 5 bases and 4 bases, there was a span of 8 bases. In DNA, the CDR3 is TGTGCCAGTAGTGTCACGGGCACTGAAGCTTTCTTT. Protein product: CASSVTGTEAFF.

The chain couples TRBV6-5 to TRBJ2-5; 7 bases match TRBD2. Germline CDR1 is MNHEY and CDR2 is SVGAGI. Germline trimming cut 5 bases from V and 5 bases from J; bases unmatched to any gene: 11. The CDR3 is made up of 15 amino acids. The CDR3 region is CASSPHAGVTETQYF. CDR3 bases: TGTGCCAGCAGTCCCCACGCGGGAGTGACGGAGACCCAGTACTTC.

This chain links TRBV27 with TRBJ2-7; 10 nucleotides line up with TRBD1. This CDR3 spans 15 amino acids. Per the germline V gene, CDR1 is MNHEY and CDR2 is SMNVEV (reference sequence). V gave up 6 bases and J gave up 6 bases; unmatched junction bases: 11. The CDR3 spells CASRGTGTGEPEQYF. CDR3 DNA: TGTGCCAGCAGGGGTACCGGGACAGGGGAGCCCGAGCAGTACTTC.

As for this clone: The same CDR3 also results from other DNA sequences found in this sample. The V call is TRBV7-9, the J call TRBJ1-6; 8 nucleotides agree with TRBD1. Germline CDR1 is SEHNR and CDR2 is FQNEAQ (reference sequence). The CDR3 sequence is 16 residues long. With V trimmed by 4 bases and J by 6 bases, 8 bases remained unmatched. CDR3 sequence reads: CASSYGQGFSNSPLHF. The CDR3 DNA sequence: TGTGCCAGCAGCTACGGACAGGGATTTTCTAATTCACCCCTCCACTTT.

The chain couples TRBV11-2 to TRBJ2-1, with D tentatively TRBD2 (6 bases). The V and J ends lost 1 base and 8 bases respectively, with 15 bases between them. This CDR3 region has 15 residues. Germline V CDR1 and CDR2: SGHAT, FQNNGV. The CDR3 loop reads CASSLAPRELDEQFF. The CDR3, as DNA: TGTGCCAGCAGCTTAGCCCCTCGGGAGTTGGATGAGCAGTTCTTC.

The genes are TRBV29-1 and TRBJ2-7, with D perhaps TRBD2 (5 bases). V lost 6 bases and J lost 8, with 11 bases in between. The CDR3 is 10 amino acids. The germline V gene encodes CDR1 SQVTM and CDR2 ANQGSEA. The CDR3 DNA sequence: TGCAGCGTCCGGACTTCACAGCAGTACTTC. This codes for CSVRTSQQYF.

The V call is TRBV30, the J call TRBJ1-5; D is ambiguous. The CDR3 has 15 amino acids. With 0 bases removed from V and 0 bases from J, the gap between germline ends came to 9 bases. The germline V gene encodes CDR1 GTSNPN and CDR2 SVGIG (reference sequence). The CDR3 protein is CAWSVAGNSNQPQHF. Here the CDR3 DNA reads TGTGCCTGGAGTGTCGCGGGGAATAGCAATCAGCCCCAGCATTTT.

This rearrangement joins TRBV30 to TRBJ2-7, with D unresolved. The CDR3 runs 13 residues. Germline assignment: CDR1 GTSNPN and CDR2 SVGIG (reference sequence). The ends were cut back, 0 bases at V and 4 bases at J, with 10 bases in the middle. The CDR3 sequence: CAWSVNSFYEQYF. The CDR3 DNA sequence: TGTGCCTGGAGTGTAAACAGCTTTTACGAGCAGTACTTC. The full variable domain, its missing parts supplied by reference TRBV30 and TRBJ2-7, is SQTIHQWPATLVQPVGSPLSLECTVEGTSNPNLYWYRQAAGRGLQLLFYSVGIGQISSEVPQNLSASRPQDRQFILSSKKLLLSDSGFYLCAWSVNSFYEQYFGPGTRLTVT.

The V call is TRBV10-3, the J call TRBJ2-7, with 14 bases lining up with TRBD2. Unmatched junction bases numbered 5, after V lost 11 bases and J lost 5 bases. CDR1 ENHRY and CDR2 SYGVKD come from the germline V gene. CDR3 length: 13 residues. In DNA form, the CDR3 reads TGTGCCGTCGGGACTAGCGGGAGACACGAGCAGTACTTC. Translation: CAVGTSGRHEQYF.

V and J are TRBV7-9 and TRBJ1-1, with D perhaps TRBD1 (6 bases). CDR3 length: 14 residues. Germline V CDR1 and CDR2: SEHNR, FQNEAQ (reference sequence). Trimming cost V 6 bases and J 5 bases, with 16 bases left between them. CDR3 region: CASRNNAGATEAFF. For the CDR3, the DNA is TGTGCCAGCAGAAACAATGCAGGGGCAACTGAAGCTTTCTTT.

The genes are TRBV19 and TRBJ2-3; D uncertain. V lost 3 bases and J lost 5, with 9 bases in between. CDR3 size: 13 residues. Per germline, CDR1 LNHDA and CDR2 SQIVND (reference sequence). This CDR3 is CASSMSSRDTQYF. In nucleotides, the CDR3 is TGTGCCAGTAGTATGTCTAGTCGAGATACGCAGTATTTT.

This chain joins TRBV19 and TRBJ2-7, with 10 bases identical to TRBD2. Germline CDR1 reads LNHDA; CDR2 reads SQIVND (reference sequence). CDR3 size: 16 residues. V was clipped by 5 bases and J by 2 bases; unmatched bases: 9. The CDR3 protein is CASSPRTSGIPYEQYF. In nucleotides, the CDR3 is TGTGCCAGTAGTCCTCGGACTAGCGGAATTCCCTACGAGCAGTACTTC.

V gene TRBV10-2 combines with J gene TRBJ2-3; D is perhaps TRBD2 (6 bases). The V and J ends lost 5 bases and 2 bases respectively, with 11 bases between them. The CDR3 runs 14 residues. Per the germline V gene, CDR1 is WSHSY and CDR2 is SAAADI. The DNA for the CDR3 is TGCGCCAGCAGTCTTAGCGGCACCACAGATACGCAGTATTTT. Translating gives CASSLSGTTDTQYF.

This chain uses TRBV7-6 with TRBJ2-1; TRBD2 aligns across 13 bases. Per germline, CDR1 SGHVS and CDR2 FNYEAQ. After removal of 3 bases from V and 10 bases from J, the junction contained 9 bases not matched to a gene. The CDR3 extends over 16 amino acids. CDR3 protein: CASSFTSGGAIGEQFF. In nucleotides, the CDR3 is TGTGCCAGCAGCTTTACTAGCGGGGGGGCGATCGGGGAGCAGTTCTTC.

This chain joins TRBV6-1 and TRBJ1-1, with a possible D match to TRBD1 (5 bases). The CDR3 consists of 11 residues. V lost 3 bases and J 11 bases, leaving 10 bases between the germline ends. Per germline, CDR1 MNHNS and CDR2 SASEGT. The CDR3 loop reads CASSEAGGAFF. The CDR3 DNA is TGTGCCAGCAGTGAGGCGGGGGGGGCTTTCTTT.

This chain connects TRBV6-5 to TRBJ2-6, with D possibly matching TRBD2 (5 bases). CDR3 size: 14 residues. Germline V gene sequence: CDR1 MNHEY, CDR2 SVGAGI. The V end was cut by 8 bases, the J end by 4 bases, with 12 bases between. In DNA form, the CDR3 reads TGTGCCAGCCACCGAGGGTCGGGGGCCAACGTCCTGACTTTC. This translates into CASHRGSGANVLTF.

This rearrangement joins TRBV4-1 to TRBJ2-7; 7 bases line up with TRBD2. The J segment lost 1 base and the V segment lost 3 bases, leaving 9 bases of the junction unmatched. Per germline, CDR1 MGHRA and CDR2 YSYEKL. This CDR3 contains 16 residues. The DNA of the CDR3 is TGCGCCAGCAGCCAGGCGACTGGGAGGGGTTCCTACGAGCAGTACTTC. Residues: CASSQATGRGSYEQYF.

The chain recombines TRBV7-9 with TRBJ2-3; the match to TRBD1 covers 7 bases. CDR1 is SEHNR and CDR2 is FQNEAQ in the germline V gene (reference sequence). Trimming at V came to 1 base and at J to 2 bases, leaving 3 bases not matched to a gene. The CDR3 length is 15 residues. The CDR3 sequence is CASSLDRGFTDTQYF. The CDR3 bases are TGTGCCAGCAGCTTAGACAGGGGATTCACAGATACGCAGTATTTT. Full variable domain (outside the CDR3, taken from reference TRBV7-9 and TRBJ2-3): DTGVSQNPRHKITKRGQNVTFRCDPISEHNRLYWYRQTLGQGPEFLTYFQNEAQLEKSRLLSDRFSAERPKGSFSTLEIQRTEQGDSAMYLCASSLDRGFTDTQYFGPGTRLTVL.

The CDR3 DNA reads as TGCGCCAGCAGAGGGGATCTCGGAAACACCATATATTTT. Encoded protein: CASRGDLGNTIYF. The J gene is TRBJ1-3, the V gene TRBV5-1; D possibly corresponds to TRBD1 (5 bases). CDR1 is SGHRS, CDR2 YFSETQ, per germline. V shed 5 bases and J shed 4 bases, with 10 bases lying between them. CDR3 length: 13 amino acids.

The chain recombines TRBV5-1 with TRBJ2-1, with unresolved D. V lost 0 bases and J lost 0, with 4 bases in between. CDR1 SGHRS and CDR2 YFSETQ come from the germline V gene. The CDR3 runs to 14 residues. CDR3 amino acids: CASSLASSYNEQFF. CDR3 DNA sequence: TGCGCCAGCAGCTTGGCCAGCTCCTACAATGAGCAGTTCTTC.

CDR3 in amino acids: CASGHGLAGVNEQFF. The CDR3 DNA reads TGTGCTAGTGGCCACGGACTAGCGGGAGTGAATGAGCAGTTCTTC. The genes are TRBV12-5 and TRBJ2-1; 13 nucleotides line up with TRBD2. The germline CDR1 and CDR2 sequences are LGHNT and FRNRAP. J gave up 7 bases and V 6 bases, and 6 bases lay outside the gene matches. This CDR3 is built from 15 residues.

The J gene is TRBJ1-1, the V gene TRBV7-8, with D possibly being TRBD1 (6 bases). V dropped 2 bases and J dropped 2 bases, with 12 bases sitting between them. The V gene's germline CDR1 is SGHVS and CDR2 FQNEAQ. The length of the CDR3 is 15 residues. The CDR3 bases are TGTGCCAGCAGCTTAATAATGGGACATAACACTGAAGCTTTCTTT. It yields the protein CASSLIMGHNTEAFF. The complete variable domain, with remaining parts taken from reference TRBV7-8 and TRBJ1-1, reads GAGVSQSPRYKVAKRGQDVALRCDPISGHVSLFWYQQALGQGPEFLTYFQNEAQLDKSGLPSDRFFAERPEGSVSTLKIQRTQQEDSAVYLCASSLIMGHNTEAFFGQGTRLTVV.